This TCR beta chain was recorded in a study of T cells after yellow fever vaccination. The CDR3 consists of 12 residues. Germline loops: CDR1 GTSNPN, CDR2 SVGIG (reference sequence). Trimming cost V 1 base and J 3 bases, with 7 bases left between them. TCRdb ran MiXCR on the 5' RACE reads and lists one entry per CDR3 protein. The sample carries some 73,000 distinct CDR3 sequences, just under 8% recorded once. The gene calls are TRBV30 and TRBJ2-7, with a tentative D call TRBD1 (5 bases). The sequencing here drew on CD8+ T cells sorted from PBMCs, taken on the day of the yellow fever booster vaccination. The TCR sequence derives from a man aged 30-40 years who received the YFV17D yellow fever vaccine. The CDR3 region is CAWSDDSYEQYF. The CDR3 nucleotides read TGTGCCTGGAGTGACGACAGCTACGAGCAGTACTTC.